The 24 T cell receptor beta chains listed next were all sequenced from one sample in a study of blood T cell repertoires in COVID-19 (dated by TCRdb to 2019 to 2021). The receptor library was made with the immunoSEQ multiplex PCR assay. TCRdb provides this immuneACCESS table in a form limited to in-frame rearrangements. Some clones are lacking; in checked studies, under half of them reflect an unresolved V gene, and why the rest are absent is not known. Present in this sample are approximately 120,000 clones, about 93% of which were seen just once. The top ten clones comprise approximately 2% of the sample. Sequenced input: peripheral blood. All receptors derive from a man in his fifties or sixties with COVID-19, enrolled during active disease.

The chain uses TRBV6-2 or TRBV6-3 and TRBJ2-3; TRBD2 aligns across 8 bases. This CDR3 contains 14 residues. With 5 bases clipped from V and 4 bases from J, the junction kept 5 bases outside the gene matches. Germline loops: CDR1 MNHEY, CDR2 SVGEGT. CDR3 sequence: CASSQGREADTQYF. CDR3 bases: TGTGCCAGCAGTCAGGGGCGGGAGGCAGATACGCAGTATTTT.

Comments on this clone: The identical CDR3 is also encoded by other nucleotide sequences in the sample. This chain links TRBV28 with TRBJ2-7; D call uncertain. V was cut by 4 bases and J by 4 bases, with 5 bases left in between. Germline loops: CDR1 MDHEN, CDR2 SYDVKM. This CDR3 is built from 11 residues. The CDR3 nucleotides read TGTGCCAGCAGTTCTAATTACGAGCAGTACTTC. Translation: CASSSNYEQYF.

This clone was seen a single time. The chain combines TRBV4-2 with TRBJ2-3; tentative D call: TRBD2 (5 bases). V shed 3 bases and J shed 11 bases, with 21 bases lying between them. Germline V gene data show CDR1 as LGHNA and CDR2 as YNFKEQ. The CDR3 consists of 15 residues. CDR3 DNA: TGTGCCAGCAGCCACACGTTCGGTCCGGCGGACTTGCAGTATTTT. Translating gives CASSHTFGPADLQYF.

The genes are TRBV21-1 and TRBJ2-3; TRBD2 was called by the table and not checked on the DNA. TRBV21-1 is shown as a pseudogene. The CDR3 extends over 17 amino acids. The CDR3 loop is CASSEPYGLAGPDTQYF. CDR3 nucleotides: TGTGCCAGCAGCGAACCATACGGACTAGCGGGACCAGATACGCAGTATTTT.

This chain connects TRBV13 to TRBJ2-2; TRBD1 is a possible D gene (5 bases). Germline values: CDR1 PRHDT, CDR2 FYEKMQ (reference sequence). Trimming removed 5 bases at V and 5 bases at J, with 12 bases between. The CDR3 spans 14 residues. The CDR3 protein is CASSGDSATGELFF. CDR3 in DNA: TGTGCCAGCAGCGGAGACAGCGCGACCGGGGAGCTGTTTTTT.

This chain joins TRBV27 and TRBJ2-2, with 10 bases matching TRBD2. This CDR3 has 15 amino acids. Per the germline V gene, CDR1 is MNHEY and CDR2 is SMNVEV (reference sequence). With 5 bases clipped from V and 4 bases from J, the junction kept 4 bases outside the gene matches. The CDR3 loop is CASSRTSGTTGELFF. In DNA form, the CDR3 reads TGTGCCAGCAGTCGGACTAGCGGAACCACCGGGGAGCTGTTTTTT.

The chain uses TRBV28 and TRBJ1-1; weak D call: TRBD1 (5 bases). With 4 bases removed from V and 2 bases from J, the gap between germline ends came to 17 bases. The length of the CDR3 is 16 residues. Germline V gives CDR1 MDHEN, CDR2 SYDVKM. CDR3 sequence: CASSSQHRTSNTEAFF. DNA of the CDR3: TGTGCCAGCAGTTCTCAACACAGGACGAGCAACACTGAAGCTTTCTTT. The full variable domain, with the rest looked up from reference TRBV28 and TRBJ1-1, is DVKVTQSSRYLVKRTGEKVFLECVQDMDHENMFWYRQDPGLGLRLIYFSYDVKMKEKGDIPEGYSVSREKKERFSLILESASTNQTSMYLCASSSQHRTSNTEAFFGQGTRLTVV.

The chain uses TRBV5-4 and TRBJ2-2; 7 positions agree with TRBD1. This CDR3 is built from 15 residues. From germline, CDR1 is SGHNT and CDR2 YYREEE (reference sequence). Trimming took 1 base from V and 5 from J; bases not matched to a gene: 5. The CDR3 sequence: CASSLFDRDTGELFF. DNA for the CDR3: TGTGCCAGCAGCTTGTTCGACAGGGATACCGGGGAGCTGTTTTTT. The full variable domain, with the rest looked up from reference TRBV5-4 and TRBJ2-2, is ETGVTQSPTHLIKTRGQQVTLRCSSQSGHNTVSWYQQALGQGPQFIFQYYREEENGRGNFPPRFSGLQFPNYSSELNVNALELDDSALYLCASSLFDRDTGELFFGEGSRLTVL.

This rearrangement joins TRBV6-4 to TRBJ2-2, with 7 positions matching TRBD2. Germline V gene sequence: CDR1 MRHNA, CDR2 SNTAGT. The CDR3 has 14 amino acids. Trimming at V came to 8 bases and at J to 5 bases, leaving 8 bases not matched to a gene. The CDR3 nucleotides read TGTGCCAGCTCTATCCAGGGAGGGACCGGGGAGCTGTTTTTT. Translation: CASSIQGGTGELFF.

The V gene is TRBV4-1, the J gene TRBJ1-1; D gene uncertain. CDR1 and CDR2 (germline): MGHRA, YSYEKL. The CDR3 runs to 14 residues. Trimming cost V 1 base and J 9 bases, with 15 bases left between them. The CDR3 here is CASSQGATLDKAFF. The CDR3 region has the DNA TGCGCCAGCAGCCAAGGGGCGACCTTAGATAAAGCTTTCTTT.

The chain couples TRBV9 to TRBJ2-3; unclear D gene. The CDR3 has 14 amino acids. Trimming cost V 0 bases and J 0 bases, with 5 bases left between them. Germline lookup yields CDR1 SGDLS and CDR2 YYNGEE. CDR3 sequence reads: CASSVESSTDTQYF. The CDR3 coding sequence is TGTGCCAGCAGCGTAGAATCTAGCACAGATACGCAGTATTTT.

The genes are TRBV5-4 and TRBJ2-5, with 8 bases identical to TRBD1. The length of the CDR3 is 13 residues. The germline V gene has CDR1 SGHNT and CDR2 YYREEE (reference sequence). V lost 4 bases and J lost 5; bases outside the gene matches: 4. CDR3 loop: CASSTTGVETQYF. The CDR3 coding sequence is TGTGCCAGCAGCACGACAGGGGTTGAGACCCAGTACTTC.

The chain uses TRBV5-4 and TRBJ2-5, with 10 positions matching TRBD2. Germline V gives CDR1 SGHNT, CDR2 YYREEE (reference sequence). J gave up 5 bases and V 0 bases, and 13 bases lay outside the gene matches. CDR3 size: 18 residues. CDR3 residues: CASSLGRSGRADGETQYF. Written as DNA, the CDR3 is TGTGCCAGCAGCTTGGGAAGAAGCGGGAGGGCCGATGGGGAGACCCAGTACTTC.

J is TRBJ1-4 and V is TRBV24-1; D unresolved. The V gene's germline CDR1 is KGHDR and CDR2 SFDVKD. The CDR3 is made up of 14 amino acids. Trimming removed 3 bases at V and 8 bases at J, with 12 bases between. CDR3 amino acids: CATSDHGAGEKLFF. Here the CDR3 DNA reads TGTGCCACCAGTGATCATGGAGCGGGGGAAAAACTGTTTTTT.

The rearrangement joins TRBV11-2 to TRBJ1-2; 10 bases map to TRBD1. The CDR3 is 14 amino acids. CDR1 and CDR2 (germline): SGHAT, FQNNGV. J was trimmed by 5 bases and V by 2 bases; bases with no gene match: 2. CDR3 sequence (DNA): TGTGCCAGCAGCTTAAGGACAGGGGGATATGGCTACACCTTC. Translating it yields CASSLRTGGYGYTF.

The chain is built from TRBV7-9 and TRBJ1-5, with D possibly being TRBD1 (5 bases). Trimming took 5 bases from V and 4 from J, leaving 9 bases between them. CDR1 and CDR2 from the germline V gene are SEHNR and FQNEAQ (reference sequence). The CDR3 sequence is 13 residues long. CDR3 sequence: CASSRDGNQPQHF. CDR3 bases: TGTGCCAGCAGCAGGGACGGGAATCAGCCCCAGCATTTT.

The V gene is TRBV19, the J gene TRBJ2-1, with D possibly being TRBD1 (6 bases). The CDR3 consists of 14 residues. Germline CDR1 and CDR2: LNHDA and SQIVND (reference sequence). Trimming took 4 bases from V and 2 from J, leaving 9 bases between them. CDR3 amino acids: CASSTGTPYNEQFF. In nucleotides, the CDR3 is TGTGCCAGTAGTACCGGGACACCCTACAATGAGCAGTTCTTC.

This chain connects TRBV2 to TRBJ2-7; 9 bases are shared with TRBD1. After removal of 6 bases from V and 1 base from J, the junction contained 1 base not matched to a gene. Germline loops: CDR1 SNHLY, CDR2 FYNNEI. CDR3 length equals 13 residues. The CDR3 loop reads CASRDRGSYEQYF. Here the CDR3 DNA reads TGTGCCAGCAGGGACAGGGGATCCTACGAGCAGTACTTC.

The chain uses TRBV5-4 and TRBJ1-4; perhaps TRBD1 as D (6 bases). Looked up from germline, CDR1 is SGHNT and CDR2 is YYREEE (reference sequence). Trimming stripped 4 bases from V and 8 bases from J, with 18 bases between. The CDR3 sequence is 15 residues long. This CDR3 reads CASSVGRGAQEKLFF. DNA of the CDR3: TGTGCCAGCAGCGTTGGGAGGGGGGCACAGGAAAAACTGTTTTTT.

CDR3 DNA sequence: TGTGCCAGCAGCCAGAGCCTTGTGACTAGCGGGACCTATGAGCAGTTCTTC. Amino acid sequence: CASSQSLVTSGTYEQFF. The chain links TRBV3-1 (or the pseudogene TRBV3-2) to TRBJ2-1; 11 nucleotides line up with TRBD2. From germline, CDR1 is LGHDT and CDR2 YNNKEL (reference sequence). V was clipped by 3 bases and J by 8 bases; unmatched bases: 12. The CDR3 covers 17 residues.

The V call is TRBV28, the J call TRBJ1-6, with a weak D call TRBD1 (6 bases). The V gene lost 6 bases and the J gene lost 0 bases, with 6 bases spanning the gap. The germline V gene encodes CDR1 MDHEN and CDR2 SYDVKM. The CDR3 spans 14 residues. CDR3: CASRDSSYNSPLHF. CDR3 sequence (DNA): TGTGCCAGCAGGGACAGCTCCTATAATTCACCCCTCCACTTT.

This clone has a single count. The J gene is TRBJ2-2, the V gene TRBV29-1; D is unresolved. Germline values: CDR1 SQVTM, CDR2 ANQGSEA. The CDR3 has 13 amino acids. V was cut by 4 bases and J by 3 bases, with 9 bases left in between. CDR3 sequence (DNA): TGCAGCGTTGGAACCCGCGACACCGGGGAGCTGTTTTTT. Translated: CSVGTRDTGELFF.

The CDR3 reads CASNPEEGVPPYNEQFF. The CDR3 region has the DNA TGCGCCAGCAACCCAGAGGAGGGAGTCCCCCCTTACAATGAGCAGTTCTTC. V and J are TRBV4-3 and TRBJ2-1; D might be TRBD2 (6 bases). CDR3 length: 17 residues. Trimming took off 7 bases at V and 4 bases at J, with 23 bases between the two ends. CDR1 LGHNA and CDR2 YSLEER come from the germline V gene.

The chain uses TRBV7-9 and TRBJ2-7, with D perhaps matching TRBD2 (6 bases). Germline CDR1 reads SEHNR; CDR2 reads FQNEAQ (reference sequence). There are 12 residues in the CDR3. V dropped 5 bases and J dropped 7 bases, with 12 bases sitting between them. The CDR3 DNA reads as TGTGCCAGCAGCAATCTAGCGTGGGAGCAGTACTTC. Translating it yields CASSNLAWEQYF.